This T cell receptor beta chain is drawn from a study of a mutant IDH1 vaccine in newly diagnosed glioma. Germline V gene sequence: CDR1 SGHRS, CDR2 YFSETQ. V dropped 6 bases and J dropped 4 bases, with 19 bases sitting between them. The CDR3 has 16 amino acids. Time point defined: week 5, during vaccination. Each vaccine dose was 300 ug of mutant IDH1 20-mer peptide, with topical imiquimod. With regard to this clone: The target antigen is unknown.

TCRdb's table, derived via immunoSEQ multiplex PCR, lists solely in-frame clones and lacks some. This sample yields approximately 51,000 clones, of which about 77% are seen a single time; about 1.8% belongs to the top ten. The chain recombines TRBV5-1 with TRBJ2-2, with D possibly being TRBD1 or TRBD2 (6 bases each). The sample here was PBMCs, taken from a glioma patient whose treatment included an IDH1 peptide vaccine. The sequence derives from a woman aged 40 to 55 with glioma. CDR3 protein: CASTTGALRGTGELFF. The CDR3 coding sequence is TGCGCCAGCACCACGGGGGCTTTAAGGGGCACCGGGGAGCTGTTTTTT.